This T cell receptor beta chain was found in a study of glioma-infiltrating T cells (dated by TCRdb to about 2016). Study-level background: TCR alpha- and beta-chain repertoires were sequenced from glioma tissue, non-neoplastic brain tissue and matched peripheral blood mononuclear cells. The paired cohort comprised three low-grade glioma patients, eight or nine primary glioblastoma patients and three non-glioma patients contributing non-neoplastic brain tissue. To measure divergence between tissue and blood T-cell populations, each tissue-infiltrating repertoire was compared with the peripheral blood repertoire of the same patient. Findings and caveats that apply to the study as a whole: Group comparisons were based on small numbers of patients: three non-neoplastic, three low-grade glioma and seven to nine glioblastoma patients. Tissue and blood shared very few CDR3 sequences, a result attributed to high CDR3 diversity and limited sampling. VJ-independent divergence between tissue and blood was below expectation in non-neoplastic patients but above expectation in all gliomas, especially low-grade gliomas.

TCR alpha and beta CDR3 regions were amplified with the iRepertoire nested amplicon-rescue multiplex PCR (arm-PCR) platform from RNA. One-step reverse transcription and amplification used roughly 95-400 ng of tissue mRNA or PBMC total RNA as input. Following bead purification, Illumina adapters were added through a secondary multiplex PCR, and the libraries were then gel-purified between 200 and 400 bp. The libraries contained internal 6-nucleotide barcodes that were used for demultiplexing. Libraries were sequenced on an Illumina MiSeq with 2x220 or 2x250 nucleotide paired-end reads. Processing in the source paper ran as follows. Paired reads were merged with FLASH 1.2.11 and aligned to the GRCh37 human genome with BWA-MEM before extracting TRA and TRB reads. V and J assignment used an IMGT-derived reference of cassette sequences and CDR3 motifs that included pseudogenes. Reads were translated in three frames, and productive CDR3s were defined by a C…FGXG motif without stop codons. Clonotypes were defined as unique combinations of V-J cassette pair and CDR3 amino acid sequence. Reads were filtered by Hamming distance, thresholded by each sample's sequence error rate in mapped regions. TCRdb took the public reads, trimmed them with fastp at Q25, ran MiXCR for clone calling and kept in-frame beta chains. CDR3 protein sequences are deduplicated, and each keeps its most common genes and DNA. The V and J calls follow TCRdb's processing rather than the paper's. The sample table records roughly 130,000 distinct CDR3 sequences; under 25% of these occur just once. About 30% of the sample lies in the top ten.

This clonotype was seen a few times. The target of this receptor is not known. There are no base qualities to consult, and no much larger clone falls within one base. The clonotype originates from a human donor with low-grade glioma or glioblastoma, undergoing nonglioma brain surgery, or in good health (not recorded which). The sample taken for sequencing was glioma tissue, nonneoplastic brain tissue, or PBMCs (not recorded which).

Read as DNA, the sequence is TGTGCCAGCAGCTTCCGGGACAGACTCACGGATACGCAGTATTTT. The translation is CASSFRDRLTDTQYF. The chain is encoded by TRBV3-1 joined to TRBJ2-3; 7 central bases correspond to TRBD1. The CDR3 sequence holds 15 residues, the cysteine and phenylalanine included. Only the CDR3 portion is preserved as DNA: 45 bases, with reading frame beginning at the first base. CDR1 LGHDT and CDR2 YNNKEL were looked up in the germline V gene (reference sequence). Here V drops 5 bases and J drops 6 bases, and the junction holds 11 bases not matched to any gene.